Below, 23 T cell receptor beta chains from the same sample are listed, as sequenced in a study of T-cell reconstitution after alpha-beta-depleted transplantation in children. Unique molecular identifiers were used in preparing the TCRbeta library. TCRdb re-called the PCR reads with MiXCR, one entry per CDR3 protein. The sample holds around 500,000 distinct CDR3 sequences, under 15% seen once. This sample comprised PBMCs from the stem cell graft donor, obtained from the stem cell graft. These receptors were collected from a human donor who donated a stem cell graft to a child with combined immunodeficiency.

This clonotype was observed a handful of times. The CDR3: CASSVGTGEGTGELFF. CDR3 in DNA: TGTGCCAGCAGCGTAGGAACGGGGGAGGGCACCGGGGAGCTGTTTTTT. This chain uses TRBV9 with TRBJ2-2; 7 bases align to TRBD2. The CDR3 consists of 16 residues. CDR1 and CDR2 from the germline V gene are SGDLS and YYNGEE. V dropped 0 bases and J dropped 4; count of bases not matched to a gene: 6.

This sequence joins TRBV10-3 and TRBJ2-3; either TRBD1 or TRBD2 may fit D (5 bases each). In germline, CDR1 is ENHRY, CDR2 SYGVKD. Trimming took 8 bases from V and 0 from J, leaving 18 bases between them. The CDR3 has 16 amino acids. The chain's CDR3 is CAIRGSGLGSTDTQYF. The CDR3 nucleotides are TGTGCCATCCGTGGATCGGGGCTGGGTAGCACAGATACGCAGTATTTT.

This clonotype was seen ten or more times. The chain couples TRBV4-3 to TRBJ2-3; TRBD1 or TRBD2 may be the D gene (5 bases each). The ends were cut back, 0 bases at V and 2 bases at J, with 18 bases in the middle. Looked up from germline, CDR1 is LGHNA and CDR2 is YSLEER. The CDR3 consists of 18 residues. CDR3 in amino acids: CASSQDWDHQGNTDTQYF. For the CDR3, the DNA is TGCGCCAGCAGCCAAGACTGGGACCATCAGGGAAACACAGATACGCAGTATTTT.

The V call is TRBV19, the J call TRBJ1-5; TRBD1 matches at 9 bases. Trimming at V came to 7 bases and at J to 4 bases, leaving 14 bases not matched to a gene. CDR3 size: 17 residues. Per the germline V gene, CDR1 is LNHDA and CDR2 is SQIVND (reference sequence). The CDR3 spells CASIQSTGTGLNQPQHF. In DNA, the CDR3 is TGTGCCAGTATTCAATCAACCGGGACAGGGCTTAATCAGCCCCAGCATTTT.

At least ten counts were recorded for this clonotype. The genes are TRBV13 and TRBJ1-1; no firm D call. CDR3 size: 13 residues. V lost 1 base and J 0 bases, leaving 3 bases between the germline ends. CDR1 is PRHDT, CDR2 FYEKMQ, per germline (reference sequence). The CDR3 region has the DNA TGTGCCAGCAGCTTAGAGATGAACACTGAAGCTTTCTTT. It yields the protein CASSLEMNTEAFF.

This clonotype was counted between two and nine times. The chain couples TRBV7-6 to TRBJ1-2; D gene uncertain. V lost 1 base to trimming and J lost 10 bases, with 16 bases between them. From germline, CDR1 is SGHVS and CDR2 FNYEAQ. The CDR3 contains 14 residues. CDR3 nucleotide sequence: TGTGCCAGCAGCTTAGAGGGCTCCCTTACCCCCTACACCTTC. It codes for CASSLEGSLTPYTF.

This clonotype has only a few counts. The chain combines TRBV6-1 with TRBJ2-3; D is perhaps TRBD1 (6 bases). With 6 bases removed from V and 1 base from J, the gap between germline ends came to 11 bases. The CDR3 runs to 14 residues. Germline values: CDR1 MNHNS, CDR2 SASEGT. In nucleotides, the CDR3 is TGTGCCAGCAGCCCAGGGGCCCGCACAGATACGCAGTATTTT. Translated, it gives CASSPGARTDTQYF.

This clonotype came up a few times. The V and J genes are TRBV5-1 and TRBJ2-7; D unclear. V shed 4 bases and J shed 0 bases, with 8 bases lying between them. CDR1 and CDR2 from the germline V gene are SGHRS and YFSETQ. CDR3 length equals 13 residues. This chain's CDR3 is CASSPSISYEQYF. Here the CDR3 DNA reads TGCGCCAGCAGCCCATCGATCTCCTACGAGCAGTACTTC.

This clonotype appeared a single time. The CDR3 does not close with the conserved phenylalanine or tryptophan, likely indicating a read error. The V gene is TRBV20-1, the J gene TRBJ2-1; no clear D. CDR1 and CDR2 (germline): DFQATT, SNEGSKA (reference sequence). The CDR3 covers 12 residues. V dropped 3 bases and J dropped 4 bases, with 7 bases sitting between them. CDR3 in amino acids: CSASGQYNEQFY. CDR3 coding DNA: TGCAGTGCTAGTGGGCAGTACAATGAGCAGTTCTAC.

The chain couples TRBV6-5 to TRBJ1-5; D is unresolved. This CDR3 region has 13 residues. The germline gives CDR1 MNHEY, CDR2 SVGAGI. Trimming pared 2 bases from V and 9 bases from J, leaving 11 bases between. This CDR3 is CASSYTRTGPQHF. CDR3 nucleotide sequence: TGTGCCAGCAGTTACACCCGCACCGGGCCCCAGCATTTT.

This clonotype was seen a handful of times. The chain carries TRBV28 and TRBJ1-6; D call uncertain. The length of the CDR3 is 12 residues. Trimming pared 10 bases from V and 7 bases from J, leaving 11 bases between. Germline CDR1 reads MDHEN; CDR2 reads SYDVKM. CDR3: CATGALNSPLHF. The DNA for the CDR3 is TGTGCCACCGGTGCACTCAATTCACCCCTCCACTTT.

The sample holds a few counts of this clonotype. The chain recombines TRBV4-3 with TRBJ2-1; tentative D call: TRBD2 (5 bases). Germline CDR1 is LGHNA and CDR2 is YSLEER. The ends were cut back, 1 base at V and 7 bases at J, with 17 bases in the middle. The CDR3 contains 16 residues. The CDR3 DNA reads TGCGCCAGCAGCCAAGGTTGGTCGGCGGAGGTGAATGAGCAGTTCTTC. The encoded protein is CASSQGWSAEVNEQFF.

This clonotype was picked up a small number of times. CDR3 bases: TGCGCCAGCAGCCAAGGAGTAGGGGTGGAGCCGAACTACGAGCAGTACTTC. Protein sequence: CASSQGVGVEPNYEQYF. The chain is built from TRBV4-3 and TRBJ2-7; a weak D match, TRBD1 (5 bases). Germline V CDR1 and CDR2: LGHNA, YSLEER. The CDR3 spans 17 residues. Trimming pared 1 base from V and 3 bases from J, leaving 19 bases between.

This clonotype has just a few counts. The V gene is TRBV25-1, the J gene TRBJ1-2; a weak D match, TRBD1 (6 bases). The CDR3 totals 15 residues. Trimming shortened V by 1 base and J by 2 bases, and 11 bases separated the two germline ends. Germline values: CDR1 MGHDK, CDR2 SYGVNS. The CDR3 region has the DNA TGTGCCAGCAGTGAATCCACAGGGACCAACTATGGCTACACCTTC. It is translated as CASSESTGTNYGYTF.

In its sample, this clonotype was seen many times. The gene calls are TRBV12-3 or TRBV12-4 and TRBJ2-2; a weak D match, TRBD1 (5 bases). The CDR3 extends over 16 amino acids. V lost 6 bases and J lost 6, with 20 bases in between. DNA of the CDR3: TGTGCCAGCAGACCCTCCTCCCAGGGTCTTTCCGGGGAGCTGTTTTTT. Its translation is CASRPSSQGLSGELFF.

In its sample, this clonotype was seen many times. The rearrangement joins TRBV12-3 or TRBV12-4 to TRBJ2-7; 11 bases are a match to TRBD2. The ends lost 5 bases at V and 3 bases at J; junction bases unmatched: 6. This CDR3 has 15 residues. This chain's CDR3 is CASSGGLAGDYEQYF. The CDR3 DNA is TGTGCCAGCAGTGGAGGACTAGCGGGTGACTACGAGCAGTACTTC.

This clonotype has ten or more counts. This sequence joins TRBV4-3 and TRBJ2-1, with D unresolved. V shed 0 bases and J shed 7 bases, with 10 bases lying between them. Germline V gives CDR1 LGHNA, CDR2 YSLEER. This CDR3 comprises 14 residues. CDR3 in amino acids: CASSQELTRNEQFF. The CDR3 DNA reads TGCGCCAGCAGCCAAGAATTAACCCGTAATGAGCAGTTCTTC.

This clonotype has just a few counts. The V call is TRBV2, the J call TRBJ2-3; a weak D match, TRBD2 (5 bases). The CDR3 runs 15 residues. Germline lookup yields CDR1 SNHLY and CDR2 FYNNEI. V was clipped by 6 bases and J by 0 bases, with 13 bases between them. The CDR3 DNA reads as TGTGCCAGCAGGACGGGATGGGCGAGCACAGATACGCAGTATTTT. Amino acids: CASRTGWASTDTQYF.

The chain links TRBV7-9 to TRBJ2-5; 7 bases match TRBD2. CDR3 length equals 15 residues. CDR1 is SEHNR and CDR2 is FQNEAQ in the germline V gene (reference sequence). After removal of 5 bases from V and 5 bases from J, the junction contained 11 bases not matched to a gene. CDR3: CASSRPTAGTETQYF. The CDR3 nucleotides are TGTGCCAGCAGCCGACCAACAGCGGGAACGGAGACCCAGTACTTC.

This clonotype was seen many times. The chain combines TRBV5-5 with TRBJ2-3; 9 bases are a match to TRBD1. The germline CDR1 and CDR2 sequences are SGHKS and YYEKEE (reference sequence). The CDR3 covers 16 residues. V trimming: 6 bases; J trimming: 1 base; junction bases outside the gene matches: 9. The DNA of the CDR3 is TGTGCCAGCACCAGGTTAACAGGGGGCGGCACAGATACGCAGTATTTT. Its translation: CASTRLTGGGTDTQYF.

Many counts were recorded for this clonotype. The chain carries TRBV29-1 and TRBJ2-3; possible D gene TRBD2, 6 bases. Between the trimmed V and J ends, which lost 6 bases and 4 bases, there was a span of 17 bases. The CDR3 totals 14 residues. Per the germline V gene, CDR1 is SQVTM and CDR2 is ANQGSEA. Here the CDR3 reads CSVGGAVGADTQYF. For the CDR3, the DNA is TGCAGCGTGGGGGGAGCGGTTGGGGCAGATACGCAGTATTTT.

The J gene is TRBJ2-1, the V gene TRBV5-1, with 15 bases lining up with TRBD2. This CDR3 contains 15 residues. The junction had 5 bases not matched to a gene; V was cut back by 5 bases and J by 8 bases. Germline V gene sequence: CDR1 SGHRS, CDR2 YFSETQ. CDR3 sequence: CASSWTSGGAYEQFF. CDR3 nucleotides: TGCGCCAGCAGTTGGACTAGCGGGGGGGCCTATGAGCAGTTCTTC.

This clonotype was seen at least ten times. The rearrangement links TRBV28 to TRBJ1-4, with D unclear. Germline V gene data show CDR1 as MDHEN and CDR2 as SYDVKM. This CDR3 region has 12 residues. The V end lost 3 bases, the J end lost 8 bases, and 7 bases lay between the germline ends. The DNA for the CDR3 is TGTGCCAGCAGTTTGGTGGTGGAAAAACTGTTTTTT. It codes for CASSLVVEKLFF.